This T cell receptor beta chain derives from a study of regulatory T cells in long-lasting Graves disease. At least ten counts were recorded for this clonotype. Antigen: not known. The time point denotes: newly diagnosed GD, antithyroid drugs for less than 3 months. RNA from PBMCs was the source of the TCR library. iRepertoire HTBI primers and Arm-PCR of CDR3 regions built TCR beta libraries. Each CDR3 protein is one row after TCRdb ran MiXCR on the multiplex PCR reads. In the table there are 500,000 or so distinct CDR3 sequences, around 13% of which are singletons. The study's findings and limits: The persistent group shared 2,500 to 3,000 public clonotypes, more than the approximately 970 shared by new patients.

Trimming stripped 5 bases from V and 2 bases from J, with 5 bases between. CDR3 size: 11 residues. Looked up from germline, CDR1 is DFQATT and CDR2 is SNEGSKA (reference sequence). Separately, the same data were catalogued under a study of T cells in Graves' hyperthyroidism and ophthalmopathy. This second report adds: The HTBI set primed first-round TCR CDR3 RT-PCR. By a 13 V-J model, ophthalmopathy was set apart from stable hyperthyroidism.

Sequencing was performed on peripheral blood mononuclear cells (PBMCs), taken at new diagnosis, from a patient treated with antithyroid drugs. The gene calls are TRBV20-1 and TRBJ2-3; D not certain. The sequence was obtained from a woman between 45 and 65 years old with Graves disease. CDR3: CSAGYTDTQYF. The CDR3 DNA follows: TGCAGTGCTGGATACACAGATACGCAGTATTTT.